The T cell receptor (beta chain) described here comes from a study of T-cell memory formation after mild COVID-19. Study-level background: Clustering of TCRs was largely donor specific. Study-wide results and caveats: The appearance of some responding clones in pre-infection memory suggested that cross-reactive memory joined. Contracting clones from day 15 to 85 had balanced CD4/CD8; later expanders favoured CD4+.

The CDR3 has 14 amino acids. Germline V lookup: CDR1 SEHNR, CDR2 FQNEAQ (reference sequence). V was trimmed by 1 base and J by 5 bases, leaving 8 bases between them. This clonotype turned up a few times. The target antigen is unknown. TCRdb redid the calling of the 5' RACE reads with MiXCR, one entry per CDR3 protein. Of about 610,000 distinct CDR3 sequences listed, roughly 17% are singletons. This TCR derives from an adult woman who had mild COVID-19 (a few samples of this study predate the infection). Cell type and time point are not known. Sequencing was carried out using PBMCs or a T cell subset sorted from them (not recorded which). The chain employs TRBV7-9 and TRBJ1-4; D uncertain. The CDR3 spells CASSLGQENEKLFF. The DNA of the CDR3 is TGTGCCAGCAGCTTAGGGCAAGAAAATGAAAAACTGTTTTTT.